Shown below are 4 T cell receptor beta chains from a single sample sequenced in a study of monozygotic twins with inflammatory bowel disease. Each CDR3 protein gets one entry in TCRdb, which reprocessed the 5' RACE reads and gives no DNA. The sample features over 110,000 distinct CDR3 sequences, with 2% to 3% in its top ten. Sample: blood. Every receptor here comes from a human donor with ulcerative colitis or Crohn's disease, or a healthy co-twin of an affected twin (not recorded which).

The rearrangement joins TRBV6-1 to TRBJ2-3; TCRdb outputs TRBD2, but without DNA this stays unchecked. The CDR3 sequence is 14 residues long. Germline-derived CDR1 and CDR2 are MNHNS and SASEGT. The chain's CDR3 is CASSTSGGALPQYF.

This chain links TRBV18 with TRBJ2-5. The CDR3 has 13 residues. Germline V CDR1 and CDR2: KGHSH, LQKENI. The CDR3 here is CASSPTGVETQYF. Drawing the rest from reference TRBV18 and TRBJ2-5, the complete variable domain is NAGVMQNPRHLVRRRGQEARLRCSPMKGHSHVYWYRQLPEEGLKFMVYLQKENIIDESGMPKERFSAEFPKEGPSILRIQQVVRGDSAAYFCASSPTGVETQYFGPGTRLLVL.

V usage is TRBV6-2 or TRBV6-3 and J usage is TRBJ1-5; TCRdb names TRBD1, which stays unverified in the absence of DNA. Germline CDR1 and CDR2: MNHEY and SVGEGT. The CDR3 runs 16 residues. The CDR3: CASSPRIGGGDQPQHF.

This sequence joins TRBV6-2 or TRBV6-3 and TRBJ1-1; the TCRdb D gene call, TRBD1, has no DNA to confirm it. The germline CDR1 and CDR2 sequences are MNHEY and SVGEGT. The length of the CDR3 is 17 residues. CDR3 sequence reads: CASDQDRGLIKNTEAFF.